One sample yielded the 26 T cell receptor beta chains listed below, sequenced in a study of cytomegalovirus exposure and HLA in healthy donors. The PCR made use of 60 Vbeta and 13 Jbeta primers. Generated by immunoSEQ multiplex PCR, the TCRdb table keeps only in-frame clones and is missing some. The profile shows more than 150,000 clones, about 82% of them singletons. Sequencing was done on a sample of PBMCs. The receptors shown here come from a woman between 25 and 40 years old in good health and CMV-seronegative.

The chain carries TRBV5-6 and TRBJ2-5; 9 nucleotides align to TRBD2. Unmatched junction bases numbered 15, after V lost 4 bases and J lost 5 bases. The CDR3 extends over 17 amino acids. Germline V gene data show CDR1 as SGHDT and CDR2 as YYEEEE. The CDR3 sequence: CASSPRLAGVGTETQYF. CDR3 DNA sequence: TGTGCCAGCAGCCCCCGTTTAGCGGGGGTTGGTACGGAGACCCAGTACTTC.

The chain links TRBV9 to TRBJ2-6; a weak D match, TRBD1 (6 bases). CDR1 and CDR2 (germline): SGDLS, YYNGEE. V lost 4 bases and J 0 bases, leaving 14 bases between the germline ends. This CDR3 is 17 amino acids long. The CDR3 protein is CASSSRGTGSGANVLTF. The CDR3 DNA follows: TGTGCCAGCAGCTCCAGGGGCACCGGCTCTGGGGCCAACGTCCTGACTTTC.

This chain joins TRBV27 and TRBJ1-1; D ambiguous. Trimming shortened V by 3 bases and J by 1 base, and 9 bases separated the two germline ends. The CDR3 consists of 14 residues. CDR1 is MNHEY and CDR2 is SMNVEV in the germline V gene (reference sequence). CDR3 coding DNA: TGTGCCAGCAGTTTCGGTGGTAGGAACACTGAAGCTTTCTTT. This sequence encodes CASSFGGRNTEAFF.

The chain couples TRBV6-5 to TRBJ2-2; D is perhaps TRBD1 (7 bases). V lost 8 bases and J lost 3, with 13 bases in between. This CDR3 region has 14 residues. Germline loops: CDR1 MNHEY, CDR2 SVGAGI. The CDR3 is CASGGRGDTGELFF. The CDR3 DNA reads as TGTGCCAGCGGCGGCAGGGGGGACACCGGGGAGCTGTTTTTT.

This clone was seen once. The chain recombines TRBV4-1 with TRBJ1-2; D remains ambiguous. Germline CDR1 and CDR2: MGHRA and YSYEKL. CDR3 length: 14 amino acids. The germline V and J ends were trimmed by 4 bases and 2 bases, with 11 bases remaining between them. The CDR3 DNA follows: TGCGCCAGCAGCCCAAGTCCAGGAAACTATGGCTACACCTTC. Its translation is CASSPSPGNYGYTF.

This clone was detected only a few times. The chain has TRBV25-1 and TRBJ2-5, with D perhaps matching TRBD2 (6 bases). The CDR3 extends over 16 amino acids. Trimming removed 4 bases at V and 2 bases at J, with 17 bases between. Germline CDR1 is MGHDK and CDR2 is SYGVNS. CDR3 nucleotides: TGTGCCAGCAGTGCCCTAGCGAACTTCGATCAAGAGACCCAGTACTTC. It is translated as CASSALANFDQETQYF.

This rearrangement joins TRBV29-1 to TRBJ1-3, with D unresolved. The V end was cut by 4 bases, the J end by 0 bases, with 7 bases between. The CDR3 has 13 amino acids. CDR1 is SQVTM, CDR2 ANQGSEA, per germline. CDR3 loop: CSVVVISGNTIYF. In DNA, the CDR3 is TGCAGCGTTGTAGTTATCTCTGGAAACACCATATATTTT.

DNA for the CDR3: TGTGCCAGCAGCGTAGACCCGAGCTCCTACAATGAGCAGTTCTTC. It encodes CASSVDPSSYNEQFF. This chain connects TRBV9 to TRBJ2-1; D not certain. The germline CDR1 and CDR2 sequences are SGDLS and YYNGEE. This CDR3 has 15 residues. The ends were cut back, 0 bases at V and 0 bases at J, with 7 bases in the middle.

This clone was detected a few times. J is TRBJ1-3 and V is TRBV4-1; 9 bases line up with TRBD1. J was trimmed by 2 bases and V by 6 bases; bases with no gene match: 8. The CDR3 extends over 16 amino acids. CDR1 MGHRA and CDR2 YSYEKL come from the germline V gene. The CDR3 spells CASSLQQGATGNTIYF. For the CDR3, the DNA is TGCGCCAGCAGTCTGCAACAGGGGGCTACTGGAAACACCATATATTTT.

V and J are TRBV5-1 and TRBJ2-7; TRBD2 matches 9 bases. J was trimmed by 5 bases and V by 4 bases; bases with no gene match: 16. Germline CDR1 reads SGHRS; CDR2 reads YFSETQ. The CDR3 has 17 residues. CDR3 protein: CASSVSQGSGGFDEQYF. The CDR3 coding sequence is TGCGCCAGCAGCGTCTCTCAGGGTAGCGGGGGCTTCGACGAGCAGTACTTC. Based on the CDR3 plus reference TRBV5-1 and TRBJ2-7, the full variable domain is KAGVTQTPRYLIKTRGQQVTLSCSPISGHRSVSWYQQTPGQGLQFLFEYFSETQRNKGNFPGRFSGRQFSNSRSEMNVSTLELGDSALYLCASSVSQGSGGFDEQYFGPGTRLTVT.

The V call is TRBV11-3, the J call TRBJ2-3; 14 bases agree with TRBD2. The ends lost 1 base at V and 3 bases at J; junction bases unmatched: 3. CDR1 is SGHNT, CDR2 YENEEA, per germline. The CDR3 runs to 17 residues. In DNA, the CDR3 is TGTGCCAGCAGCTTAGGAGGGACTAGCGGGGGAACAGATACGCAGTATTTT. This encodes CASSLGGTSGGTDTQYF.

This clone was picked up a small number of times. The genes are TRBV5-6 and TRBJ2-7; 11 bases match TRBD2. In germline, CDR1 is SGHDT, CDR2 YYEEEE. Unmatched junction bases numbered 9, after V lost 0 bases and J lost 4 bases. The CDR3 is 17 amino acids. The CDR3 DNA sequence: TGTGCCAGCAGCTTGGCCGGGATTCTAGCGGGAGGATACGAGCAGTACTTC. Protein sequence: CASSLAGILAGGYEQYF.

This clone is termed medium-sized. The rearrangement uses TRBV6-4 and TRBJ2-3, with 11 bases fitting TRBD2. Germline V gives CDR1 MRHNA, CDR2 SNTAGT. V was clipped by 4 bases and J by 5 bases; unmatched bases: 8. The CDR3 is 16 amino acids. The CDR3 DNA is TGTGCCAGCAGTGCTAATAGCGGGGGGGCCCTAGATACGCAGTATTTT. It encodes CASSANSGGALDTQYF.

This clone was seen a few times. CDR3 residues: CASSSDSRIQETQYF. The DNA for the CDR3 is TGTGCCAGCAGCTCGGACAGTAGAATCCAAGAGACCCAGTACTTC. The genes are TRBV7-9 and TRBJ2-5; tentative D call: TRBD1 (6 bases). The CDR3 contains 15 residues. Germline V lookup: CDR1 SEHNR, CDR2 FQNEAQ (reference sequence). The V and J ends lost 4 bases and 1 base respectively, with 13 bases between them.

The chain joins TRBV5-1 to TRBJ1-3; 8 nucleotides agree with TRBD1. CDR3 length: 13 residues. CDR1 is SGHRS, CDR2 YFSETQ, per germline. The trim removed 5 bases at V and 4 bases at J, leaving 2 bases unmatched. CDR3 loop: CASRGDRGNTIYF. The DNA of the CDR3 is TGCGCCAGCAGGGGGGACAGGGGAAACACCATATATTTT.

This chain connects TRBV7-9 to TRBJ2-3; D is possibly TRBD1 (6 bases). The CDR3 covers 18 residues. The germline CDR1 and CDR2 sequences are SEHNR and FQNEAQ (reference sequence). Trimming left V 1 base short and J 2 bases short, with 19 bases between. CDR3 loop: CASSLEAPHRDPTDTQYF. CDR3 nucleotides: TGTGCCAGCAGCTTAGAGGCTCCTCACAGGGACCCCACAGATACGCAGTATTTT.

The table lists this clone with a few counts. The chain recombines TRBV6-4 with TRBJ2-7; D might be TRBD2 (6 bases). Germline V gene data show CDR1 as MRHNA and CDR2 as SNTAGT. CDR3 size: 17 residues. Trimming stripped 8 bases from V and 7 bases from J, with 30 bases between. The CDR3: CASRFRDGASQGREQYF. The CDR3 nucleotides read TGTGCCAGCCGATTTCGAGACGGGGCGTCCCAAGGGAGGGAGCAGTACTTC.

This sequence joins TRBV9 and TRBJ2-2; D may be TRBD1 (8 bases). Germline V gene data show CDR1 as SGDLS and CDR2 as YYNGEE. Trimming stripped 4 bases from V and 1 base from J, with 14 bases between. This CDR3 region has 16 residues. CDR3 sequence reads: CASSWSGTGNTGELFF. The DNA of the CDR3 is TGTGCCAGCAGCTGGAGCGGGACAGGGAACACCGGGGAGCTGTTTTTT.

The chain carries TRBV7-3 and TRBJ2-5; D gene unclear. The V end lost 2 bases, the J end lost 5 bases, and 9 bases lay between the germline ends. The length of the CDR3 is 13 residues. Per the germline V gene, CDR1 is SGHTA and CDR2 is FQGTGA. The CDR3, as DNA: TGTGCCAGCAGCTTACACAGAGATGAGACCCAGTACTTC. It yields the protein CASSLHRDETQYF.

The J gene is TRBJ2-7, the V gene TRBV7-2; 9 nucleotides line up with TRBD1. This CDR3 has 14 amino acids. The junction had 5 bases not matched to a gene; V was cut back by 5 bases and J by 3 bases. Germline V gives CDR1 SGHTA, CDR2 FQGNSA. As DNA, the CDR3 is TGTGCCAGCAGCCGCTCGACAGGGGGCTACGAGCAGTACTTC. This gives the protein CASSRSTGGYEQYF.

This clone came up many times. The rearrangement joins TRBV5-6 to TRBJ1-6; a possible D gene is TRBD1 (6 bases). The CDR3 loop spans 18 amino acids. Germline V gene data show CDR1 as SGHDT and CDR2 as YYEEEE. The V gene lost 2 bases and the J gene lost 9 bases, with 24 bases spanning the gap. The CDR3 bases are TGTGCCAGCAGCTTTTTTTGGTGGGACATCGGATCCATTTCACCCCTCCACTTT. This sequence encodes CASSFFWWDIGSISPLHF.

The chain has TRBV7-9 and TRBJ1-4; 10 bases fit TRBD1. The CDR3 length is 16 residues. CDR1 is SEHNR, CDR2 FQNEAQ, per germline (reference sequence). Losses at the gene ends were 0 bases for V and 8 bases for J; bases not matched to a gene: 6. The CDR3 DNA sequence: TGTGCCAGCAGCTTAGCGGGGGACAGGGGAGGCGAAAAACTGTTTTTT. Residues: CASSLAGDRGGEKLFF.

This chain joins TRBV9 and TRBJ1-3; D is unresolved. The CDR3 has 14 amino acids. V gave up 0 bases and J gave up 3 bases, with 7 bases separating them. The germline V gene has CDR1 SGDLS and CDR2 YYNGEE. The CDR3 spells CASSVGASGNTIYF. The DNA for the CDR3 is TGTGCCAGCAGCGTAGGGGCGAGTGGAAACACCATATATTTT.

This clone was detected only once. The chain combines TRBV4-3 with TRBJ2-3, with a tentative D call TRBD2 (6 bases). Trimming removed 0 bases at V and 2 bases at J, with 15 bases between. Germline values: CDR1 LGHNA, CDR2 YSLEER. The CDR3 loop spans 17 amino acids. The DNA of the CDR3 is TGCGCCAGCAGCCAAGAAGCCGGGACTTACCTCACAGATACGCAGTATTTT. It is translated as CASSQEAGTYLTDTQYF.

The chain employs TRBV5-1 and TRBJ2-1, with 9 bases identical to TRBD2. Germline V lookup: CDR1 SGHRS, CDR2 YFSETQ. Unmatched junction bases numbered 8, after V lost 3 bases and J lost 7 bases. The CDR3 is 15 amino acids. The CDR3 loop reads CASSSQASGVNEQFF. The CDR3 DNA reads TGCGCCAGCAGCTCCCAGGCTAGCGGGGTTAATGAGCAGTTCTTC.

CDR3 protein: CASSWKGQGGNTEAFF. In DNA form, the CDR3 reads TGCGCCAGCAGCTGGAAAGGACAGGGAGGAAACACTGAAGCTTTCTTT. V gene TRBV5-1 combines with J gene TRBJ1-1; TRBD1 aligns across 8 bases. The V gene end was trimmed by 3 bases and the J gene end by 2 bases; junction bases not matched to a gene: 9. The CDR3 totals 16 residues. Germline V gene sequence: CDR1 SGHRS, CDR2 YFSETQ.